The T cell receptor beta chain under discussion was sequenced for a study of blood T cell repertoires in COVID-19. At the level of the study: Material from acute and convalescent COVID-19 was sourced from the United States, Italy and Spain. T cells, B-cell-depleted T cells, or PBMCs supplied cDNA or gDNA.

In the source study's methods: Estimates of nucleated cell counts were drawn from the amplification of reference gene primers. TCRdb keeps only in-frame clones here, not all; method: immunoSEQ multiplex PCR. V and J calls and clone size are copied from that table; D and trimming were computed from the DNA. This sample carries about 380,000 clones, 90% of them seen once, and the ten largest clones take 6.5% to 8%. The trim removed 8 bases at V and 7 bases at J, leaving 5 bases unmatched. The germline gives CDR1 MNHNY, CDR2 SVGAGI (reference sequence). The CDR3 has 13 amino acids. The source material was peripheral blood. This receptor was obtained from a man younger than 30 with active or convalescent COVID-19. The V and J genes are TRBV6-6 and TRBJ1-6; 7 nucleotides agree with TRBD1. CDR3 protein: CASGPDRNSPLHF. CDR3 in DNA: TGTGCCAGCGGCCCGGACAGGAATTCACCCCTCCACTTT.